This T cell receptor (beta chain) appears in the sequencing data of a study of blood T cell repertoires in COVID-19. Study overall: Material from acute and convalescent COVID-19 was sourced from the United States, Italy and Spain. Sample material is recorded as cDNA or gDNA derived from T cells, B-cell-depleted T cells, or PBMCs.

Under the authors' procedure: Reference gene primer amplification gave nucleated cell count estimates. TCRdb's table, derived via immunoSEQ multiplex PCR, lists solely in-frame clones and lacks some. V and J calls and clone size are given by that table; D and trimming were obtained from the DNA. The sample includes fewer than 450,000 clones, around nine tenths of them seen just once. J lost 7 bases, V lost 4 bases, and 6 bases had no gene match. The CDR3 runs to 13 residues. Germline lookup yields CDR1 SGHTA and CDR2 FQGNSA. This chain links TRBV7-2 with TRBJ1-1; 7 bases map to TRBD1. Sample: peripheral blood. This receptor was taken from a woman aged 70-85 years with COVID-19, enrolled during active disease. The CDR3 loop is CASSSRQGGEAFF. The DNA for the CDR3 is TGTGCCAGCAGCTCCCGACAGGGCGGTGAAGCTTTCTTT.